Below are 3 T cell receptor beta chains sequenced from a single sample in a study of beta chain features in type 1 diabetes. Their antigens remain unidentified. Overall study results and limits: Type 1 diabetes patients had TCRB CDR3s that were shorter (moderately but significantly so) in all four CD4+ subsets.

Isolated RNA was reverse transcribed in full, so expressed TCRB transcripts were sequenced. Assay used: immunoSEQ multiplex PCR; TCRdb lists only in-frame clones, some missing. This table has 20,000 to 30,000 clones, 55% to 75% appearing once. Sequenced: Tregs from blood. These receptors originate from a man aged 18 to 35 with type 1 diabetes.

J is TRBJ2-4 and V is TRBV5-4; TRBD2 is a possible D gene (6 bases). The germline V gene has CDR1 SGHNT and CDR2 YYREEE (reference sequence). CDR3 length: 12 amino acids. The V end lost 4 bases, the J end lost 7 bases, and 9 bases lay between the germline ends. The chain's CDR3 is CASSPGGNIQYF. DNA of the CDR3: TGTGCCAGCAGCCCCGGGGGTAACATTCAGTACTTC.

This chain connects TRBV27 to TRBJ2-7, with 8 bases that match TRBD1. The V gene end was trimmed by 6 bases and the J gene end by 0 bases; junction bases not matched to a gene: 1. CDR3 length: 13 amino acids. CDR1 MNHEY and CDR2 SMNVEV come from the germline V gene (reference sequence). The CDR3 spells CASRGQVSYEQYF. Here the CDR3 DNA reads TGTGCCAGCAGGGGACAGGTCTCCTACGAGCAGTACTTC.

The chain carries TRBV6-5 and TRBJ1-2, with 8 positions matching TRBD1. CDR1 is MNHEY and CDR2 is SVGAGI in the germline V gene. The CDR3 length is 15 residues. Trimming removed 2 bases from V and 4 bases from J; junction bases left unmatched: 6. This chain's CDR3 is CASSYSGQGFYGYTF. The CDR3 bases are TGTGCCAGCAGTTACAGTGGACAGGGATTCTATGGCTACACCTTC.